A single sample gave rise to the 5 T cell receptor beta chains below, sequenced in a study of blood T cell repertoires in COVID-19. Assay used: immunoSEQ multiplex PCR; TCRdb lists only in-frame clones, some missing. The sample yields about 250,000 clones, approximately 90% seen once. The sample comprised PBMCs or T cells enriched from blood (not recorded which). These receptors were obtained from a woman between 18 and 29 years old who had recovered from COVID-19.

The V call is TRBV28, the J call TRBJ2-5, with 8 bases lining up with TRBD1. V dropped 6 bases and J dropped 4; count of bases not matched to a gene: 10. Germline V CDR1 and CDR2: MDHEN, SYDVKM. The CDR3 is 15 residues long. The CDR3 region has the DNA TGTGCCAGCAGCCCAGGGGGCAGGTCAGGAGAGACCCAGTACTTC. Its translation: CASSPGGRSGETQYF.

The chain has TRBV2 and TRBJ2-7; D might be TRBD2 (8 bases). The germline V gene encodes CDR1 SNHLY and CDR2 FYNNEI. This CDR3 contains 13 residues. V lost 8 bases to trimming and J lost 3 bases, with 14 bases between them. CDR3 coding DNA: TGTGCCAGCCGGGAGGGACAGTACTACGAGCAGTACTTC. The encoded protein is CASREGQYYEQYF. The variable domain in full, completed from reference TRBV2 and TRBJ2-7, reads EPEVTQTPSHQVTQMGQEVILRCVPISNHLYFYWYRQILGQKVEFLVSFYNNEISEKSEIFDDQFSVERPDGSNFTLKIRSTKLEDSAMYFCASREGQYYEQYFGPGTRLTVT.

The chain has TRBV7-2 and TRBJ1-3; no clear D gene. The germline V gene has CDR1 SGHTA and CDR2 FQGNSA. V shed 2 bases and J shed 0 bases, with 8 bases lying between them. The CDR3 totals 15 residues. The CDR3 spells CASSLFFGSGNTIYF. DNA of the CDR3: TGTGCCAGCAGCTTATTCTTCGGCTCTGGAAACACCATATATTTT.

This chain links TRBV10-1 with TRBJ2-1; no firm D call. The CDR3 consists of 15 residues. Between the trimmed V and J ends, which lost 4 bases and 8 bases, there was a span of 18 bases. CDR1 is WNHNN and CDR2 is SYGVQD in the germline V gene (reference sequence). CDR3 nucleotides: TGCGCCAGCAGTGTGACGTGGGCCCGGATGGATGAGCAGTTCTTC. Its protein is CASSVTWARMDEQFF.

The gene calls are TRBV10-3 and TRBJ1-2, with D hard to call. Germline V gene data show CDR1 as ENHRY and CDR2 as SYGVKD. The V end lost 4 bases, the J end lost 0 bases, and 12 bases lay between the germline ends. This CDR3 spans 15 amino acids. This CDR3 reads CAISVYPGTNYGYTF. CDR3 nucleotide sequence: TGTGCCATCAGTGTCTATCCGGGAACTAACTATGGCTACACCTTC.